The TCR beta chain described here comes from a study of beta chain features in type 1 diabetes (dated by TCRdb to 2016 to 2019). Some background on the complete study: Patients and healthy donors did not differ in mean age, gender distribution, total cell number or subset yield. A total of 100 million to 110 million sorted cells were examined across all samples, and a strong correlation was observed between cell number per subset and RNA yield. In the study, TCRB repertoires of sorted circulating CD4+ T cell subsets from recently diagnosed type 1 diabetes patients were compared with those of matched healthy donors. Naive and central memory subsets were obtained from all 30 or so donors, but regulatory and stem cell-like memory subsets were isolated from only 8 patients and roughly eight healthy donors.

The sample holds a few counts of this clone. Its antigen target is currently unknown. No much larger clonotype is one base removed from it; base qualities were not supplied. V and J are truncated by 4 bases and 11 bases respectively, leaving an intervening sequence of 8 bases. CDR1 is given as KGHSH and CDR2 as LQKENI, both from the germline V gene. The CDR3 covers 11 residues, taking in both the cysteine and the phenylalanine. Kept here is only the CDR3 DNA, which spans 33 bases and is read in frame from base 1. A single peripheral blood draw of around 0.11 L on average was collected from each donor into heparinised tubes. A BD FACSAria II was used to sort naive, central memory, regulatory and stem cell-like memory CD4+ T cells with a panel that included CD45RO, CCR7, CD25, CD127, CD95 and CD27. All sorted populations exceeded 98% purity. PBMCs were separated immediately by Lymphoprep density gradient centrifugation and were stained directly, without being cultured. So that batch effects would be minimized, each experiment stained and sorted samples in pairs, pairing one healthy donor with one patient.

All of the isolated RNA was reverse transcribed with the High Capacity cDNA Reverse Transcription Kit, so expressed TCRB transcripts were sequenced. Deep immunoSEQ sequencing was performed on naive, central memory and regulatory T cell samples, with an average of roughly 3.6 million total reads per sample. Sorted cells were lysed in RLT buffer and RNA was extracted with DNase-treated RNeasy Micro or Mini kits, depending on cell number. Each cell subset was processed separately to prevent cross-contamination, with patient and healthy donor samples processed together. The immunoSEQ multiplex PCR was used to amplify TCRB sequences from cDNA, generating 87-bp fragments that spanned the CDR3 region. The amplicons were sequenced using the Illumina HiSeq platform. The paper's data handling went like this. PCR bias was corrected computationally using synthetic template baselines, and reads within Hamming distance 2 were collapsed, with unmergeable singletons discarded. Reads were aligned against IMGT to assign V, D and J genes, CDR3 length and insertions or deletions at six rearrangement sites. Clonotype counts were normalized to sorted cell number within each subset before computing true diversity and Gini coefficients with the tcR R package. Repertoire sharing was quantified using the overlap coefficient calculated on TCRB nucleotide sequences. In its TCRdb copy, this immuneACCESS table keeps in-frame sequences only and misses some clones. Where compared with another copy, unresolved V genes explain less than half of these, and the others have no known cause. Clone size and the V and J calls come from that table; the DNA yielded D and trimming. Across this sample there are under 130,000 clones, with under 30% seen only once. Together, the top ten hold roughly 0.58% of the sample.

What the research found in general, with its limitations: Because the HLA sub-analyses included only small numbers of individuals, any influence of HLA type on TCRB rearrangement was left unresolved. At VDJ recombination sites, type 1 diabetes patients had fewer insertions and more deleted nucleotides, which implies abnormalities in thymic rearrangement. PCR might favor shorter templates, but patient and control samples were amplified and corrected together, so any skew would affect both groups equally. Because cDNA rather than genomic DNA was sequenced, highly expressing activated cells could have been over-represented, although no difference in activation and CD3 levels was found between groups. Naive, central memory and regulatory TCRB repertoires appeared more similar among patients than among healthy donors. Type 1 diabetes patients showed a moderate but significant shortening of TCRB CDR3 length in all four CD4+ subsets.

Sequencing input: central memory CD4+ T cells from blood. Here the chain combines TRBV18 and TRBJ2-2, with TRBD1 perhaps the D gene, on 5 matching bases. This TCR was recovered from a young woman with type 1 diabetes. CDR3 reads: CASSRQGELFF. The bases are TGTGCCAGCTCACGTCAGGGTGAGCTGTTTTTT.